These 30 T cell receptor beta chains were all obtained from the same sample, sequenced in a study of blood T cell repertoires in COVID-19. Assay: immunoSEQ multiplex PCR; the TCRdb copy retains only in-frame clones and omits some. Of about 400,000 clones listed, approximately 91% are singletons. The sample taken for sequencing was PBMCs or T cells enriched from blood (not recorded which). Receptors originate from a woman aged 40 to 49 with acute COVID-19.

This clone was detected once. The chain uses TRBV15 and TRBJ1-2, with 7 bases matching TRBD1. Unmatched junction bases numbered 3, after V lost 5 bases and J lost 3 bases. Germline CDR1 LNHNV, CDR2 YYDKDF (reference sequence). The CDR3 covers 13 residues. The CDR3: CATSRDSHYGYTF. The CDR3 DNA follows: TGTGCCACCAGCCGGGACAGTCACTATGGCTACACCTTC.

The chain employs TRBV29-1 and TRBJ2-3; TRBD1 might be the D (5 bases). The germline CDR1 and CDR2 sequences are SQVTM and ANQGSEA. V shed 7 bases and J shed 2 bases, with 10 bases lying between them. The CDR3 sequence is 12 residues long. The CDR3 sequence is CSASRATDTQYF. In nucleotides, the CDR3 is TGCAGCGCCAGCAGGGCCACAGATACGCAGTATTTT.

In this sample, this clone turned up a few times. V is TRBV27 and J is TRBJ1-5; D call uncertain. There are 12 residues in the CDR3. Germline CDR1 MNHEY, CDR2 SMNVEV (reference sequence). Trimming cost V 8 bases and J 7 bases, with 12 bases left between them. The DNA of the CDR3 is TGTGCCAGCCGTCCTGGCGGACAGCCCCAGCATTTT. The encoded protein is CASRPGGQPQHF.

This sequence joins TRBV5-1 and TRBJ2-2, with D perhaps TRBD2 (6 bases). The CDR3 has 15 amino acids. V was cut by 0 bases and J by 7 bases, with 13 bases left in between. Germline V lookup: CDR1 SGHRS, CDR2 YFSETQ. CDR3 nucleotide sequence: TGCGCCAGCAGCTTGGTCGGGTCGCGGGGCGGGGAGCTGTTTTTT. Its translation is CASSLVGSRGGELFF.

This clone appeared a few times. J is TRBJ1-5 and V is TRBV9; tentatively, D is TRBD1 (6 bases). V lost 3 bases and J lost 0, with 10 bases in between. Per the germline V gene, CDR1 is SGDLS and CDR2 is YYNGEE. The CDR3 covers 15 residues. CDR3 protein: CASSGGQHSNQPQHF. The CDR3 region has the DNA TGTGCCAGCAGCGGGGGACAACATAGCAATCAGCCCCAGCATTTT.

The chain recombines TRBV18 with TRBJ2-7, with a possible D match to TRBD2 (5 bases). The germline gives CDR1 KGHSH, CDR2 LQKENI. The CDR3 totals 18 residues. V was clipped by 2 bases and J by 0 bases, with 20 bases between them. The CDR3 DNA is TGTGCCAGCTCACCAGGGCAGGAGGTCGCGATTAGCTCCTACGAGCAGTACTTC. As protein: CASSPGQEVAISSYEQYF.

The V gene is TRBV6-5, the J gene TRBJ2-2, with 8 bases fitting TRBD2. The CDR3 has 15 residues. With 8 bases clipped from V and 5 bases from J, the junction kept 10 bases outside the gene matches. The germline gives CDR1 MNHEY, CDR2 SVGAGI. The CDR3 nucleotides are TGTGCCAGCGGCACAGGCGGGGGGTGGACCGGGGAGCTGTTTTTT. Translating it yields CASGTGGGWTGELFF.

The J gene is TRBJ1-2, the V gene TRBV6-6; 9 bases fit TRBD1. The germline V gene has CDR1 MNHNY and CDR2 SVGAGI (reference sequence). V lost 0 bases and J lost 8; bases outside the gene matches: 4. The CDR3 runs to 14 residues. The CDR3, as DNA: TGTGCCAGCAGTTACTCCGGGACAGGGTTAGGCTACACCTTC. Residues: CASSYSGTGLGYTF.

The chain recombines TRBV5-4 with TRBJ2-6; no firm D call. Germline V gene data show CDR1 as SGHNT and CDR2 as YYREEE (reference sequence). V shed 4 bases and J shed 4 bases, with 9 bases lying between them. This CDR3 contains 14 residues. The CDR3 loop reads CASSLGLGANVLTF. The CDR3 nucleotides read TGTGCCAGCAGCCTAGGCTTGGGGGCCAACGTCCTGACTTTC.

The chain carries TRBV2 and TRBJ2-3, with D perhaps matching TRBD2 (6 bases). From germline, CDR1 is SNHLY and CDR2 FYNNEI. V was pared by 4 bases and J by 4 bases, with 12 bases between. The CDR3 has 14 amino acids. DNA of the CDR3: TGTGCCAGCAGTGGGGACTCGGTAGCAGATACGCAGTATTTT. As protein: CASSGDSVADTQYF.

J is TRBJ2-1 and V is TRBV14; TRBD2 matches 8 bases. CDR3 size: 17 residues. CDR1 SGHDN and CDR2 FVKESK come from the germline V gene. V shed 0 bases and J 4 bases; nucleotides not matched to a gene: 8. The CDR3 bases are TGTGCCAGCAGCCAAGATCTAAGCGGGGGCCCTTACAATGAGCAGTTCTTC. Translating it yields CASSQDLSGGPYNEQFF.

V usage is TRBV5-5 and J usage is TRBJ1-4, with D tentatively TRBD1 (6 bases). The CDR3 consists of 14 residues. Looked up from germline, CDR1 is SGHKS and CDR2 is YYEKEE (reference sequence). The V end was cut by 3 bases, the J end by 6 bases, with 12 bases between. The CDR3 spells CASSWGQAHEKLFF. CDR3 nucleotide sequence: TGTGCCAGCAGCTGGGGGCAGGCTCATGAAAAACTGTTTTTT. The full variable domain, in which reference TRBV5-5 and TRBJ1-4 provide the parts outside the CDR3, is DAGVTQSPTHLIKTRGQQVTLRCSPISGHKSVSWYQQVLGQGPQFIFQYYEKEERGRGNFPDRFSARQFPNYSSELNVNALLLGDSALYLCASSWGQAHEKLFFGSGTQLSVL.

A remark on this clone: The sample contains more than one DNA sequence encoding this CDR3. The genes are TRBV11-2 and TRBJ2-4; TRBD1 aligns across 8 bases. V shed 0 bases and J 8 bases; nucleotides not matched to a gene: 3. Germline assignment: CDR1 SGHAT and CDR2 FQNNGV. The CDR3 loop spans 14 amino acids. CDR3 nucleotide sequence: TGTGCCAGCAGCTTAGATCAGGGGGCGGACATTCAGTACTTC. Its translation: CASSLDQGADIQYF.

The chain joins TRBV2 to TRBJ2-1; TRBD2 agrees at 12 bases. V dropped 6 bases and J dropped 3; count of bases not matched to a gene: 6. Germline V CDR1 and CDR2: SNHLY, FYNNEI. The CDR3 is 16 amino acids. In DNA, the CDR3 is TGTGCCAGCAGAGAGGGACTAGCGGGTGACTACAATGAGCAGTTCTTC. This encodes CASREGLAGDYNEQFF.

The V call is TRBV7-2, the J call TRBJ1-2; D may be TRBD1 (6 bases). Trimming pared 5 bases from V and 2 bases from J, leaving 12 bases between. There are 14 residues in the CDR3. The germline CDR1 and CDR2 sequences are SGHTA and FQGNSA. The CDR3 bases are TGTGCCAGCAGCGCTTCAGGGGTAAACTATGGCTACACCTTC. Protein: CASSASGVNYGYTF.

This chain connects TRBV6-5 to TRBJ1-5, with 7 bases identical to TRBD1. V was clipped by 6 bases and J by 0 bases; unmatched bases: 5. CDR1 is MNHEY and CDR2 is SVGAGI in the germline V gene. The CDR3 has 15 residues. The CDR3 nucleotides are TGTGCCAGCAGATCGGACAGGCATAGCAATCAGCCCCAGCATTTT. Its protein product is CASRSDRHSNQPQHF.

The rearrangement joins TRBV29-1 to TRBJ1-1, with D possibly being TRBD1 (5 bases). Trimming shortened V by 7 bases and J by 0 bases, and 9 bases separated the two germline ends. The CDR3 contains 12 residues. CDR1 is SQVTM, CDR2 ANQGSEA, per germline. The CDR3 spells CSARVMNTEAFF. In DNA, the CDR3 is TGCAGCGCCAGGGTGATGAACACTGAAGCTTTCTTT.

This sequence joins TRBV6-5 and TRBJ2-7; the match to TRBD1 covers 8 bases. Germline CDR1 MNHEY, CDR2 SVGAGI. This CDR3 has 14 residues. Trimming at V came to 6 bases and at J to 0 bases, leaving 4 bases not matched to a gene. CDR3 coding DNA: TGTGCCAGCAGGAGGACAGGGCACTCCTACGAGCAGTACTTC. It translates to CASRRTGHSYEQYF.

The chain has TRBV7-6 and TRBJ1-6; no reliable D call. CDR3 size: 15 residues. CDR1 SGHVS and CDR2 FNYEAQ come from the germline V gene. Trimming took off 2 bases at V and 8 bases at J, with 13 bases between the two ends. The CDR3 is CASSLRGRTDSPLHF. The CDR3 region has the DNA TGTGCCAGCAGCTTAAGAGGGAGAACCGATTCACCCCTCCACTTT. The full variable domain, in which reference TRBV7-6 and TRBJ1-6 provide the parts outside the CDR3, is GAGVSQSPRYKVTKRGQDVALRCDPISGHVSLYWYRQALGQGPEFLTYFNYEAQQDKSGLPNDRFSAERPEGSISTLTIQRTEQRDSAMYRCASSLRGRTDSPLHFGNGTRLTVT.

CDR3 amino acids: CSVEANRGNTIYF. The CDR3 DNA follows: TGCAGCGTTGAAGCGAACAGAGGAAACACCATATATTTT. The chain has TRBV29-1 and TRBJ1-3; D is unresolved. The V end was cut by 1 base, the J end by 4 bases, with 8 bases between. CDR1 is SQVTM, CDR2 ANQGSEA, per germline. The CDR3 extends over 13 amino acids.

V usage is TRBV10-3 and J usage is TRBJ2-3; D remains unclear. Trimming took 7 bases from V and 11 from J, leaving 19 bases between them. The germline gives CDR1 ENHRY, CDR2 SYGVKD. The CDR3 is 13 amino acids. The CDR3 coding sequence is TGTGCCATCACTCCGACATTTTCGGCCGGGCAGTATTTT. Protein: CAITPTFSAGQYF.

The chain employs TRBV30 and TRBJ1-6; D is uncertain. Germline CDR1 GTSNPN, CDR2 SVGIG (reference sequence). The CDR3 has 13 amino acids. V dropped 3 bases and J dropped 10 bases, with 13 bases sitting between them. The CDR3, as DNA: TGTGCCTGGAGGGAGGACCTTCCCTCACCCCTCCACTTT. Residues: CAWREDLPSPLHF. The variable domain in full, completed from reference TRBV30 and TRBJ1-6, reads SQTIHQWPATLVQPVGSPLSLECTVEGTSNPNLYWYRQAAGRGLQLLFYSVGIGQISSEVPQNLSASRPQDRQFILSSKKLLLSDSGFYLCAWREDLPSPLHFGNGTRLTVT.

This rearrangement joins TRBV6-5 to TRBJ1-3; D uncertain. V dropped 3 bases and J dropped 0 bases, with 12 bases sitting between them. The CDR3 spans 16 residues. Germline CDR1 is MNHEY and CDR2 is SVGAGI. The CDR3 protein is CASSYNRRNSGNTIYF. The DNA for the CDR3 is TGTGCCAGCAGTTATAACCGCAGAAACTCTGGAAACACCATATATTTT.

The V call is TRBV27, the J call TRBJ2-7; TRBD1 might be the D (5 bases). Germline values: CDR1 MNHEY, CDR2 SMNVEV (reference sequence). The CDR3 totals 13 residues. Trimming took 5 bases from V and 6 from J, leaving 14 bases between them. The CDR3 region has the DNA TGTGCCAGCAGTCCCCGCCTTAGGGGCGAGCAGTACTTC. It specifies CASSPRLRGEQYF.

The rearrangement uses TRBV7-9 and TRBJ1-5; D ambiguous. Germline V gene sequence: CDR1 SEHNR, CDR2 FQNEAQ (reference sequence). V gave up 1 base and J gave up 7 bases, with 8 bases separating them. The CDR3 runs to 13 residues. The CDR3, as DNA: TGTGCCAGCAGCTTAGGAGGGCAACAGCCCCAGCATTTT. Translating it yields CASSLGGQQPQHF. The entire variable domain, with the rest obtained from reference TRBV7-9 and TRBJ1-5, is as follows: DTGVSQNPRHKITKRGQNVTFRCDPISEHNRLYWYRQTLGQGPEFLTYFQNEAQLEKSRLLSDRFSAERPKGSFSTLEIQRTEQGDSAMYLCASSLGGQQPQHFGDGTRLSIL.

V and J are TRBV9 and TRBJ1-2, with 9 bases fitting TRBD1. Germline V lookup: CDR1 SGDLS, CDR2 YYNGEE. Germline trimming cut 3 bases from V and 8 bases from J; bases unmatched to any gene: 8. CDR3 length: 14 residues. CDR3 nucleotides: TGTGCCAGCAGCGGAGGTGGGACAGGGCAAGGCTACACCTTC. Amino acid sequence: CASSGGGTGQGYTF.

This chain joins TRBV4-1 and TRBJ1-1; possibly TRBD1 for D (5 bases). With 3 bases removed from V and 0 bases from J, the gap between germline ends came to 11 bases. This CDR3 is built from 15 residues. Germline CDR1 is MGHRA and CDR2 is YSYEKL. The CDR3 region has the DNA TGCGCCAGCAGCCAGGTGGACAACATGAACACTGAAGCTTTCTTT. It yields the protein CASSQVDNMNTEAFF.

The CDR3 bases are TGTGCCAGTAGTATAGATCTAACGGGTTCGGGCGAGCAGTACTTC. It codes for CASSIDLTGSGEQYF. The J gene is TRBJ2-7, the V gene TRBV19; D call uncertain. Germline V gene data show CDR1 as LNHDA and CDR2 as SQIVND (reference sequence). V was shortened by 0 bases and J by 6 bases, with 15 bases between the two germline ends. The CDR3 totals 15 residues.

The CDR3 loop reads CASSQTGGVPEAFF. The CDR3 region has the DNA TGTGCCAGCAGTCAAACGGGGGGGGTCCCTGAAGCTTTCTTT. The rearrangement uses TRBV19 and TRBJ1-1, with a tentative D call TRBD1 (5 bases). This CDR3 has 14 amino acids. Germline CDR1 LNHDA, CDR2 SQIVND (reference sequence). The ends were cut back, 9 bases at V and 6 bases at J, with 20 bases in the middle.

This clone has only one observation. V is TRBV9 and J is TRBJ1-6; TRBD1 agrees at 7 bases. Germline V gene sequence: CDR1 SGDLS, CDR2 YYNGEE. There are 14 residues in the CDR3. Trimming at V came to 2 bases and at J to 13 bases, leaving 9 bases not matched to a gene. The CDR3 coding sequence is TGTGCCAGCAGCGTCGACAGGGTTCAAGCTCCCCTCCACTTT. Protein sequence: CASSVDRVQAPLHF.